This T cell receptor beta chain was found in a study of spatial heterogeneity in lung cancer. Study in general: Sequence detection consistently recorded a greater number of beta-chain than alpha-chain sequences. The average count in raw reads for each unique TCR and UMI combination exceeded nine appearances.

The V segment lost 2 bases and the J segment 4 bases; nucleotides outside the gene matches: 4. Per germline, CDR1 LGHDT and CDR2 YNNKEL (reference sequence). The length of the CDR3 is 16 residues. This clonotype was recorded many times. The time point was: sample taken at primary tumor resection. Unsorted samples of tumor, nontumor lung or frozen PBMC had their whole RNA sequenced. Individually, TCR cDNA molecules were each labelled with a unique molecular identifier. TCRdb re-called the 5' RACE reads through MiXCR, storing one row per CDR3 protein. The table records around 40,000 distinct CDR3 sequences, approximately 6.3% of them present only once.

The specimen comprised PBMCs, sampled at surgery. The genes are TRBV3-1 and TRBJ2-3, with TRBD2 matching over 12 bases. This sequence was found in a male donor with early-stage non-small cell lung cancer. The CDR3 region is CASSQLAGGPADTQYF. CDR3 coding DNA: TGTGCCAGCAGCCAACTAGCGGGGGGGCCAGCAGATACGCAGTATTTT.